The next 17 T cell receptor beta chains were all read from a single sample in a study of cytotoxic CD8 clonotypes in ibrutinib-treated CLL. Assay used: immunoSEQ multiplex PCR; TCRdb lists only in-frame clones, some missing. Here the sample spans some 25,000 clones, around two thirds being singletons. The sample in question was PBMCs, obtained at disease progression, from a patient treated with ibrutinib. These receptor sequences come from a human donor with chronic lymphocytic leukemia.

This chain joins TRBV14 and TRBJ1-1; tentative D call: TRBD1 (6 bases). Trimming took 5 bases from V and 4 from J, leaving 14 bases between them. There are 14 residues in the CDR3. The germline gives CDR1 SGHDN, CDR2 FVKESK. The CDR3 region is CASSKGHRSTEAFF. The CDR3 DNA sequence: TGTGCCAGCAGCAAGGGACACCGGAGCACTGAAGCTTTCTTT.

This clone was seen just once. The chain uses TRBV5-4 and TRBJ1-2; no reliable D call. The V end lost 0 bases, the J end lost 3 bases, and 3 bases lay between the germline ends. This CDR3 comprises 12 residues. Germline V gives CDR1 SGHNT, CDR2 YYREEE (reference sequence). CDR3 DNA: TGTGCCAGCAGCTTGGGGTACTATGGCTACACCTTC. This encodes CASSLGYYGYTF.

J is TRBJ1-4 and V is TRBV6-5; D is possibly TRBD1 (5 bases). Germline CDR1 is MNHEY and CDR2 is SVGAGI. The CDR3 spans 15 residues. V shed 8 bases and J shed 7 bases, with 20 bases lying between them. CDR3 bases: TGTGCCAGCTCCTCCACGACAGTTCGGGGTGAAAAACTGTTTTTT. It is translated as CASSSTTVRGEKLFF.

The chain employs TRBV19 and TRBJ1-2; unclear D gene. Trimming cost V 0 bases and J 10 bases, with 9 bases left between them. Germline CDR1 reads LNHDA; CDR2 reads SQIVND (reference sequence). The CDR3 runs to 12 residues. The CDR3: CASSIEKAFYTF. The CDR3 region has the DNA TGTGCCAGTAGTATAGAAAAGGCTTTCTACACCTTC.

This clone was seen a handful of times. The chain recombines TRBV2 with TRBJ2-1; 7 bases fit TRBD2. The CDR3 runs to 15 residues. The V segment lost 4 bases and the J segment 6 bases; nucleotides outside the gene matches: 9. Germline V gene sequence: CDR1 SNHLY, CDR2 FYNNEI. The DNA for the CDR3 is TGTGCCAGCAGTGTTGAAGCGGGGCGCAGCAATGAGCAGTTCTTC. It specifies CASSVEAGRSNEQFF.

The rearrangement joins TRBV6-5 to TRBJ1-1; D not certain. Trimming cost V 1 base and J 3 bases, with 15 bases left between them. The germline gives CDR1 MNHEY, CDR2 SVGAGI. This CDR3 contains 16 residues. CDR3 coding DNA: TGTGCCAGCAGTTACTTCCTATACGGACGGGACACTGAAGCTTTCTTT. This codes for CASSYFLYGRDTEAFF.

The chain recombines TRBV2 with TRBJ1-2; the D is unclear. The CDR3 runs 14 residues. V dropped 8 bases and J dropped 0 bases, with 13 bases sitting between them. Germline loops: CDR1 SNHLY, CDR2 FYNNEI. CDR3 residues: CASYNSPTNYGYTF. The CDR3 DNA follows: TGTGCCAGCTATAACAGCCCCACTAACTATGGCTACACCTTC.

The chain is built from TRBV7-9 and TRBJ2-7, with D perhaps TRBD1 or TRBD2 (6 bases each). This CDR3 has 14 amino acids. V was clipped by 5 bases and J by 2 bases, with 13 bases between them. Germline V CDR1 and CDR2: SEHNR, FQNEAQ (reference sequence). CDR3 amino acids: CASSPGGDTYEQYF. Here the CDR3 DNA reads TGTGCCAGCAGCCCCGGGGGCGACACCTACGAGCAGTACTTC.

This chain links TRBV10-2 with TRBJ2-5; D remains unclear. The CDR3 length is 14 residues. Germline loops: CDR1 WSHSY, CDR2 SAAADI. V dropped 0 bases and J dropped 4 bases, with 9 bases sitting between them. Here the CDR3 reads CASSESGASETQYF. As DNA, the CDR3 is TGCGCCAGCAGTGAGTCTGGAGCCTCAGAGACCCAGTACTTC.

J is TRBJ1-5 and V is TRBV6-6; D call uncertain. The CDR3 runs to 12 residues. Germline V gene lookup returns CDR1 MNHNY and CDR2 SVGAGI (reference sequence). Trimming stripped 0 bases from V and 7 bases from J, with 4 bases between. For the CDR3, the DNA is TGTGCCAGCAGTTACTCCACACAGCCCCAGCATTTT. Translated: CASSYSTQPQHF.

This clone has only one observation. The chain links TRBV19 to TRBJ1-5, with D unclear. The CDR3 consists of 14 residues. The germline V gene has CDR1 LNHDA and CDR2 SQIVND (reference sequence). V was cut by 4 bases and J by 0 bases, with 7 bases left in between. Here the CDR3 DNA reads TGTGCCAGTAGTACCGGGTTTAGCAATCAGCCCCAGCATTTT. It specifies CASSTGFSNQPQHF.

The chain employs TRBV27 and TRBJ1-5, with 8 bases that match TRBD1. CDR3 length: 20 amino acids. Trimming cost V 6 bases and J 1 base; bases outside gene matches: 20. Germline lookup yields CDR1 MNHEY and CDR2 SMNVEV (reference sequence). CDR3 nucleotide sequence: TGTGCCAGCAGCAGTTTCTTCCCCGGGACAGGAGGTAGGAGCAATCAGCCCCAGCATTTT. This sequence encodes CASSSFFPGTGGRSNQPQHF.

The chain has TRBV7-3 and TRBJ1-1; unclear D gene. In germline, CDR1 is SGHTA, CDR2 FQGTGA. This CDR3 is built from 13 residues. V was cut by 4 bases and J by 2 bases, with 8 bases left in between. The CDR3 here is CASSSDPNTEAFF. The CDR3 DNA reads as TGTGCCAGCAGCTCCGACCCCAACACTGAAGCTTTCTTT. Based on the CDR3 plus reference TRBV7-3 and TRBJ1-1, the full variable domain is GAGVSQTPSNKVTEKGKYVELRCDPISGHTALYWYRQSLGQGPEFLIYFQGTGAADDSGLPNDRFFAVRPEGSVSTLKIQRTERGDSAVYLCASSSDPNTEAFFGQGTRLTVV.

This clone has only a few counts. CDR3 bases: TGTGCCAGCAGTTATGACAGGGCCAAGGGCTACAATGAGCAGTTCTTC. Its protein is CASSYDRAKGYNEQFF. This chain links TRBV27 with TRBJ2-1; 7 positions match TRBD1. This CDR3 region has 16 residues. Per germline, CDR1 MNHEY and CDR2 SMNVEV (reference sequence). J lost 3 bases, V lost 4 bases, and 9 bases had no gene match.

The chain links TRBV6-5 to TRBJ1-1; no reliable D call. The CDR3 consists of 13 residues. From germline, CDR1 is MNHEY and CDR2 SVGAGI. V lost 2 bases and J 1 base, leaving 5 bases between the germline ends. The CDR3 DNA is TGTGCCAGCAGTTACGACCCGAACACTGAAGCTTTCTTT. Translation gives CASSYDPNTEAFF.

The chain is built from TRBV4-3 and TRBJ2-7; the match to TRBD2 covers 9 bases. Germline V gene sequence: CDR1 LGHNA, CDR2 YSLEER. The ends lost 0 bases at V and 2 bases at J; junction bases unmatched: 2. This CDR3 contains 15 residues. CDR3 in amino acids: CASSQDPSGAYEQYF. The CDR3 DNA sequence: TGCGCCAGCAGCCAAGATCCTAGCGGGGCCTACGAGCAGTACTTC.

The chain recombines TRBV7-3 with TRBJ2-1, with D perhaps TRBD1 (7 bases). The CDR3 is 15 amino acids. From germline, CDR1 is SGHTA and CDR2 FQGTGA. V shed 4 bases and J shed 1 base, with 11 bases lying between them. The CDR3 DNA follows: TGTGCCAGCAGCTCAGGGGGGATGTCCTACAATGAGCAGTTCTTC. As protein: CASSSGGMSYNEQFF.